This T cell receptor (beta chain) appears in the sequencing data of a study of blood T cells in healthy people across ages. Study-level results: Researchers report that TCR beta diversity correlated strongly with naive T cell percentage.

Then a second PCR, running roughly 7 to 11 cycles, was carried out with a sample-barcoded 5' primer and a J-beta primer mix. TCRdb called the 5' RACE reads again in MiXCR, with one record for every CDR3 protein. The sample includes 1,500,000 or so distinct CDR3 sequences, roughly two fifths of them seen just once. Comments on this clonotype: Its cognate antigen is unknown.

The CDR3 runs to 18 residues. The source is a young woman in good health. The chain combines TRBV21-1 with TRBJ2-3; TRBD1 is taken as the D call from the table, unchecked against the DNA. TRBV21-1 is given as a pseudogene. The sample comprised blood. The CDR3 loop reads CASSEGGQGDVETDTQYF. The CDR3 DNA follows: TGTGCCAGCAGCGAAGGGGGTCAGGGGGATGTGGAAACAGATACGCAGTATTTT.